Listed here is a single T cell receptor beta chain. This receptor's antigen is unknown. No much larger clone is present one base from it, and per-base qualities are unavailable. Relative to germline, V is missing 7 bases and J is missing 4 bases, with 10 bases of the junction outside any gene match. The CDR3 contains 15 residues, cysteine and phenylalanine counted. Just the 45-base CDR3 DNA is kept, in frame starting at base 1. Sequences MNHNY (CDR1) and SVGAGI (CDR2) are obtained from the germline V gene (reference sequence). Patients with a history of autoimmune disease or receiving systemic immunosuppression were excluded from the trial. Peripheral blood for TCR sequencing was collected from all dose cohorts at baseline, on cycle 4 day 1, and on cycle 7 day 1. The samples were taken from a phase I, first-in-human, multicenter, open-label dose-escalation trial of ivuxolimab. The trial enrolled adults with locally advanced or metastatic head and neck squamous cell, hepatocellular, melanoma or renal cell carcinoma. Before TCR sequencing, CD4+ T cells and CD8+ T cells from peripheral blood were sorted into separate populations.

This specimen comes from a study of OX40 agonist ivuxolimab in advanced cancers. The study in broad terms: Ivuxolimab was a fully human IgG2 agonistic monoclonal antibody targeting the costimulatory receptor OX40 (CD134). Partial responses occurred in three dose-escalation patients, of whom one had hepatocellular carcinoma and two had cutaneous melanoma. Intravenous ivuxolimab was administered to patients every 2 weeks at six dose levels: 0.01, 0.1, 0.3, 1.5, 3 and 10 mg/kg. In the dose-escalation cohort, around 80% of patients were male, and the mean age was around 60 years with a range of roughly 23 to 79. Peripheral TCRbeta sequencing was intended to test whether TCR sequence diversity was altered and clonal T-cell expansion was caused by ivuxolimab. Among the 50 to 55 dose-escalation patients, roughly 20 had hepatocellular carcinoma, roughly 15 melanoma, 9 renal cell carcinoma and 9 head and neck cancer. The paper describes the monotherapy dose-escalation part (N ≈ 50 patients) of the phase I trial of ivuxolimab. Prior anti-PD-1, anti-PD-L1 or anti-CTLA-4 therapy was permitted, and roughly two fifths of dose-escalation patients had received checkpoint inhibitors. What the research found in general, with its limitations: In the 0.1-3.0 mg/kg groups, partial responders had among the lowest normalized peripheral clonal expansion, particularly in CD8+ T cells. Antigen specificity was not determined for the clonally expanded peripheral T cells. Low levels of normalized T-cell clonal expansion were also seen in some patients who did not respond. At doses from 0.1 to 3.0 mg/kg, clonal expansion was seen in both CD4+ and CD8+ blood T cells between baseline and week 6. After ivuxolimab, CD8+ T cells had more expanded clones than CD4+ T cells on average.

Genomic DNA was isolated from the sorted cells so that the TCRbeta CDR3 region could be sequenced. TCRbeta CDR3 regions were sequenced using the immunoSEQ Assay. This is the immuneACCESS table as TCRdb keeps it, with only in-frame sequences that have V and J called. A part of the clones is gone; compared with another copy, unresolved V genes explain less than half, and the rest is unexplained. Recorded for this sample are fewer than 30,000 clones; roughly 80% of them occurred a single time. More than 11% of the sample goes to the ten largest clones. This sequence originates from an adult with an advanced solid tumor such as melanoma, head and neck, liver or kidney cancer. In this chain, TRBV6-6 is recombined with TRBJ1-5; TRBD1 lines up with 7 middle nucleotides. The sequences come from CD4+ or CD8+ T cells sorted from blood, collected in a trial of the OX40 agonist ivuxolimab. At the DNA level, the sequence is TGTGCCAGCACCCTAGGGACAGCCAATAATCAGCCCCAGCATTTT. Its amino acids are CASTLGTANNQPQHF.